This T cell receptor beta chain was captured in a study of blood T cell repertoires in COVID-19 (dated by TCRdb to about 2020). Background for the entire study: The collaborator samples originated in the United States, Italy and Spain and spanned the acute and convalescent phases of COVID-19. The prospective study material was composed of cDNA or gDNA derived from T cells, B-cell-depleted T cells, or PBMCs. Subjects who had been exposed to COVID-19, were actively infected with it, or had recovered from it provided the deeply sampled blood TCRbeta repertoires that made up the dataset. The repertoires were released in a freely available public database intended as a resource for research on the immune response to SARS-CoV-2. Samples were obtained from the ongoing ImmuneRACE study (first 160 participants) and from over 1,000 subjects provided by 6 global collaborators. Nearly every sample came with metadata listing a de-identified subject ID, COVID-19 status, age in years and sex. Where available, HLA class I and class II types were taken from metadata supplied by the sample provider and were not determined by assay-based typing. What the work shows at the level of the full study, not this receptor alone: How much clinical and demographic metadata was included differed by source and by participant, and the metadata was provided uncurated.

The immunoSEQ Assay, a bias-controlled multiplex PCR, was used to amplify TCRbeta CDR3 regions from genomic DNA. The original pipeline was this. Within the assay, amplification of reference gene primers was used to estimate how many nucleated cells each sample contained. Sequence reads were collapsed and filtered to measure the absolute abundance of every unique TCRbeta CDR3 rearrangement. For each sample, productive Simpson clonality was calculated by taking the square root of Simpson's diversity index across productive rearrangements. Held by TCRdb, this immuneACCESS table contains in-frame sequences only and omits some clones. Under half of the omission traces to an unresolved V gene where checked; the cause of the rest is unknown. V and J calls plus clone size are reproduced from that table; the DNA served to infer D and trimming. The sample records some 250,000 clones, around 86% of which are singletons. The ten largest clones add up to approximately 2% of the sample.

Worth noting for this clone: Its antigen specificity is not known. There are no base qualities to consult, and no much larger clone falls within one base.

Another Seattle source contributed samples from volunteer blood donors who had recovered from COVID-19. Collaborating institutions collected whole blood in K2EDTA tubes following their own protocols. For TCRbeta analysis, collaborator samples were shipped as frozen whole blood, as isolated PBMCs, or as DNA extracted from either sample type. This sequence was found in a man between 25 and 39 years old who had recovered from COVID-19. Sequenced material: peripheral blood.

The bases read TGTGCCATCAGAGAACGGGACAGGGGGCCCGGCGAGCAGTACTTC. The translation is CAIRERDRGPGEQYF. The chain was built from TRBV10-3 and TRBJ2-7, with 12 junctional bases fitting TRBD1. Trimmed from V: 6 bases; trimmed from J: 6 bases; junction bases lacking a gene match: 9. In the germline V gene, CDR1 corresponds to ENHRY and CDR2 to SYGVKD. From cysteine to phenylalanine, the CDR3 is 15 amino acids long. Just CDR3 DNA is preserved here, 45 bases in frame from base 1.